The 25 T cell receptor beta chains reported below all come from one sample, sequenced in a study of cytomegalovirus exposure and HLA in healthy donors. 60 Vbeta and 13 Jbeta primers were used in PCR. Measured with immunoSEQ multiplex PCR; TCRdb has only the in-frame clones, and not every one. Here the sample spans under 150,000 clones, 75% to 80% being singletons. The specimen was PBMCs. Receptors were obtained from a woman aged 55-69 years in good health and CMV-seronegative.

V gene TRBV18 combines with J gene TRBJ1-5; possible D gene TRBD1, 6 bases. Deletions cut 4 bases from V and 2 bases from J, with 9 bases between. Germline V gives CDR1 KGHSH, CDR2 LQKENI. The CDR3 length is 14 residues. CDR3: CASSRGPGNQPQHF. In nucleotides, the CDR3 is TGTGCCAGCTCACGGGGGCCTGGCAATCAGCCCCAGCATTTT.

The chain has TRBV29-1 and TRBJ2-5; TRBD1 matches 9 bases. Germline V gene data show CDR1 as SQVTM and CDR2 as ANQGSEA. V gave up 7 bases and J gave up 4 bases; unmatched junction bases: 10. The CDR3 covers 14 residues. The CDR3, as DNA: TGCAGCGCAGATAACAGGGGGCGAGGAGAGACCCAGTACTTC. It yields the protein CSADNRGRGETQYF.

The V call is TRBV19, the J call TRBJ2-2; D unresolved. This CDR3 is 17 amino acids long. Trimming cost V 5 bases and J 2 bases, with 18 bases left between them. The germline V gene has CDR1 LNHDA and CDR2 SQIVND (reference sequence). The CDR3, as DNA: TGTGCCAGTAGTTCGTGGTGGCCACGCACAAACACCGGGGAGCTGTTTTTT. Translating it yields CASSSWWPRTNTGELFF.

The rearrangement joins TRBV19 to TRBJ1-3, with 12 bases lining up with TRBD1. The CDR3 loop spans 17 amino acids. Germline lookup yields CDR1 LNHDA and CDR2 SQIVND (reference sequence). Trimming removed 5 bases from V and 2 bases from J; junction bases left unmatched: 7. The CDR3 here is CASSPRDRGLAGNTIYF. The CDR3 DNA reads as TGTGCCAGTAGTCCCCGGGACAGGGGGCTCGCTGGAAACACCATATATTTT. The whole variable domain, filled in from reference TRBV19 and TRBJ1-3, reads DGGITQSPKYLFRKEGQNVTLSCEQNLNHDAMYWYRQDPGQGLRLIYYSQIVNDFQKGDIAEGYSVSREKKESFPLTVTSAQKNPTAFYLCASSPRDRGLAGNTIYFGEGSWLTVV.

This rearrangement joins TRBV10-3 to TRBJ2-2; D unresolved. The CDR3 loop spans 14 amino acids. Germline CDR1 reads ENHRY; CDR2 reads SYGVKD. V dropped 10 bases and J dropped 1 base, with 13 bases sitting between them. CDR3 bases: TGTGCCACCCATTCATCCGGGAACACCGGGGAGCTGTTTTTT. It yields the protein CATHSSGNTGELFF.

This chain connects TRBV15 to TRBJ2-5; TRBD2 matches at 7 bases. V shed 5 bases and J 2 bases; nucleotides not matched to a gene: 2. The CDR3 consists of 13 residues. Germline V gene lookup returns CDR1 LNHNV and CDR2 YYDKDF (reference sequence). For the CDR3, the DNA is TGTGCCACCAGCGGGCGGGGGCAAGAGACCCAGTACTTC. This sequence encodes CATSGRGQETQYF.

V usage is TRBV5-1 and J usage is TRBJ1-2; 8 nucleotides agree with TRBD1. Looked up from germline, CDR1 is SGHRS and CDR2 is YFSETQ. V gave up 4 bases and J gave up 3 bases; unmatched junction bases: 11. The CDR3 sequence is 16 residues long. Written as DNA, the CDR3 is TGCGCCAGCAGCACCGGACAGGGATACGGGGACTATGGCTACACCTTC. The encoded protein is CASSTGQGYGDYGYTF.

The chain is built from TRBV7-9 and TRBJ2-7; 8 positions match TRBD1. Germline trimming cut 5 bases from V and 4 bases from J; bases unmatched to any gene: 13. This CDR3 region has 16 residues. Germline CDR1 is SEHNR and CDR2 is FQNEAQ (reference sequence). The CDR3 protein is CASSLKSPGQGYEQYF. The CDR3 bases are TGTGCCAGCAGCCTAAAGAGTCCTGGACAGGGTTACGAGCAGTACTTC.

The CDR3 sequence is CASSLTGPYNEQFF. CDR3 bases: TGTGCCAGTAGCCTGACAGGACCCTACAATGAGCAGTTCTTC. The rearrangement uses TRBV19 and TRBJ2-1, with a weak D call TRBD1 (6 bases). CDR3 length equals 14 residues. CDR1 LNHDA and CDR2 SQIVND come from the germline V gene (reference sequence). V lost 6 bases and J 2 bases, leaving 11 bases between the germline ends.

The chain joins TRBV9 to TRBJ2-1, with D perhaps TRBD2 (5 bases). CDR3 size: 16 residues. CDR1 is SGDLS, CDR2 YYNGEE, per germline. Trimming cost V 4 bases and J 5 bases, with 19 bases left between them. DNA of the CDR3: TGTGCCAGCAGCCCCCCGGCTTGGAGGTCCCACAATGAGCAGTTCTTC. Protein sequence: CASSPPAWRSHNEQFF.

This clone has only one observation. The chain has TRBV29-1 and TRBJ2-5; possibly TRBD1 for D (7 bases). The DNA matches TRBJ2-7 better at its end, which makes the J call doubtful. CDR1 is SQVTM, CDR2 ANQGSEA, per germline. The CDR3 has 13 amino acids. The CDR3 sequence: CSVAEGAPYEQYF. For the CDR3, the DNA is TGCAGCGTTGCGGAGGGGGCCCCGTACGAGCAGTACTTC.

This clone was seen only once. The CDR3 nucleotides read TGCGCCAGCAGCTCGACAGGGGGGGTTCCAGAGACCCAGTACTTC. Protein product: CASSSTGGVPETQYF. This sequence joins TRBV5-1 and TRBJ2-5; TRBD1 matches 9 bases. The CDR3 runs 15 residues. Germline CDR1 and CDR2: SGHRS and YFSETQ. Trimming cost V 3 bases and J 4 bases; bases outside gene matches: 7.

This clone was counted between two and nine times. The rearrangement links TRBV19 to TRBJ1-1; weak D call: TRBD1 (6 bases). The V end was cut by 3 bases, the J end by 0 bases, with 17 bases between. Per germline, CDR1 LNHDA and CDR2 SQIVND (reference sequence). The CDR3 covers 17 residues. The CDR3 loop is CASSIQGTLPMNTEAFF. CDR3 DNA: TGTGCCAGTAGTATCCAGGGGACGCTCCCCATGAACACTGAAGCTTTCTTT.

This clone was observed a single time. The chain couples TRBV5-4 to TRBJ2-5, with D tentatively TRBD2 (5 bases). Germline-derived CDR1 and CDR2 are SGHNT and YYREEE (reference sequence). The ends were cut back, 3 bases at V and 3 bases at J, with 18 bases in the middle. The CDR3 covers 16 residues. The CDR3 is CASSSYAGRAKETQYF. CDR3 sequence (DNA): TGTGCCAGCAGCTCTTATGCGGGTCGGGCAAAAGAGACCCAGTACTTC.

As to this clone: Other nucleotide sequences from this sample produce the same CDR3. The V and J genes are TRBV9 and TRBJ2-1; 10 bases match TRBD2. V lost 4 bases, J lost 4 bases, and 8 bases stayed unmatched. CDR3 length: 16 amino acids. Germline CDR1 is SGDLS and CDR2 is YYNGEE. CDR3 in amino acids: CASSSRTSGKYNEQFF. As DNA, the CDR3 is TGTGCCAGCAGCTCTCGGACTAGCGGAAAGTACAATGAGCAGTTCTTC.

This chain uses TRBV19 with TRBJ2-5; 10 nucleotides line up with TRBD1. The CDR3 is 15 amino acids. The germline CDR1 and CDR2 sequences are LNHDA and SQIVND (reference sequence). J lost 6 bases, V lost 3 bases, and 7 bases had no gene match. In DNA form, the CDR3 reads TGTGCCAGTAGTATTTTACTGGGACAGGGGCAGACCCAGTACTTC. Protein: CASSILLGQGQTQYF.

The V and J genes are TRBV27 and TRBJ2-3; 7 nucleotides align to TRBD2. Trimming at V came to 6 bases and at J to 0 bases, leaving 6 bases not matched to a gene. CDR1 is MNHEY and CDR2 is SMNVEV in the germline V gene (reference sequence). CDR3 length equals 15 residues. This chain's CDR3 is CASRWEAGSTDTQYF. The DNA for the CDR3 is TGTGCCAGCAGATGGGAAGCGGGAAGCACAGATACGCAGTATTTT.

CDR3 loop: CASTLDRAPNTEAFF. As DNA, the CDR3 is TGTGCCAGCACGTTAGACAGGGCCCCAAACACTGAAGCTTTCTTT. The J gene is TRBJ1-1, the V gene TRBV28, with 7 bases lining up with TRBD1. Germline V CDR1 and CDR2: MDHEN, SYDVKM. This CDR3 has 15 amino acids. J gave up 2 bases and V 7 bases, and 10 bases lay outside the gene matches.

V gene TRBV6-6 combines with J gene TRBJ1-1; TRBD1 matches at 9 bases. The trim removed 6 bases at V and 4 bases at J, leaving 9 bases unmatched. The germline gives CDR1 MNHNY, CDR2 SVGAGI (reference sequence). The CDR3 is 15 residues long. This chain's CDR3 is CASSHLQGAGTEAFF. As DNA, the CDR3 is TGTGCCAGCAGCCACCTACAGGGGGCGGGCACTGAAGCTTTCTTT.

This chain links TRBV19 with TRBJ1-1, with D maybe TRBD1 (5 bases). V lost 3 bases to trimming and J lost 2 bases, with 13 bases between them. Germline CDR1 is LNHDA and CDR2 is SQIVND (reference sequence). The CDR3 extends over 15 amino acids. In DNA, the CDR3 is TGTGCCAGTAGTATCCAGGGTACCGGTAACACTGAAGCTTTCTTT. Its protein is CASSIQGTGNTEAFF.

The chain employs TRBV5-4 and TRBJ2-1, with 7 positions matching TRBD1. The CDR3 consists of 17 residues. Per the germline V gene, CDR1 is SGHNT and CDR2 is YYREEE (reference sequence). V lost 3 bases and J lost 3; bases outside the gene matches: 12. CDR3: CASSWAQGGKGYNEQFF. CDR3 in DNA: TGTGCCAGCAGCTGGGCTCAAGGGGGCAAGGGCTACAATGAGCAGTTCTTC.

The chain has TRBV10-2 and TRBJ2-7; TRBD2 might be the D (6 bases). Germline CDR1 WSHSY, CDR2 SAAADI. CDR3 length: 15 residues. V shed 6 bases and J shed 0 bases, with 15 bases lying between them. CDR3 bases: TGCGCCAGCAGGGACTATCGCCCTCGCTCCTACGAGCAGTACTTC. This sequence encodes CASRDYRPRSYEQYF.

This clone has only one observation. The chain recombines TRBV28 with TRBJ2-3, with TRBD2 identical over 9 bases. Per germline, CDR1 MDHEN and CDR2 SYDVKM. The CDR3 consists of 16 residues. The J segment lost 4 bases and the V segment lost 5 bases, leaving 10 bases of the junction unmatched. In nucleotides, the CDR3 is TGTGCCAGCAGTCCGCGCTCTAGCGGGAAGGCAGATACGCAGTATTTT. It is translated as CASSPRSSGKADTQYF. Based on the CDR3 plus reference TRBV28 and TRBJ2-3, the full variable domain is DVKVTQSSRYLVKRTGEKVFLECVQDMDHENMFWYRQDPGLGLRLIYFSYDVKMKEKGDIPEGYSVSREKKERFSLILESASTNQTSMYLCASSPRSSGKADTQYFGPGTRLTVL.

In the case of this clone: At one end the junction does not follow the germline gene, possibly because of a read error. CDR3 residues: CASSPPGNEKLFF. CDR3 nucleotides: TGTGCCAGCAGCCCCCCGGGTAATGAGAAACTGTTTTTT. The chain combines TRBV6-1 with TRBJ1-4; D is unresolved. Germline V CDR1 and CDR2: MNHNS, SASEGT. The CDR3 loop spans 13 amino acids.

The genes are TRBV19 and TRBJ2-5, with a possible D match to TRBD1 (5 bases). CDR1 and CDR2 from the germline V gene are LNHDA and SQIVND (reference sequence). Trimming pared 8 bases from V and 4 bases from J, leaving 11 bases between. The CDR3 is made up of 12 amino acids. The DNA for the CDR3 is TGTGCCAGTTCTCAGGGTGGAGAGACCCAGTACTTC. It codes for CASSQGGETQYF.